These T cell receptor beta chains were read from a single sample in a study of shared clonotypes between healthy human individuals. Some clones are missing from TCRdb's copy, which holds only in-frame ones; the method was immunoSEQ multiplex PCR. The data contain about 2 million clones, about 95% of them singletons. Sequencing was carried out using naive CD8+ T cells sorted from blood. Every receptor here comes from a man aged 18 to 30 in good health. Each CDR3 is given with its conserved first and last residue. D genes are given only for firm matches. Size values are once, few and many counts, or a class for expanded clones, and some rows have none.

J,D,size,V,CDR3,DNA
TRBJ2-5,.,.,TRBV25-1,CASSEGSGFGETQYF,TGTGCCAGCAGTGAAGGTTCAGGGTTTGGCGAGACCCAGTACTTC
TRBJ2-1,.,.,TRBV9,CASSGTRTVGNEQFF,TGTGCCAGCAGCGGAACAAGGACAGTTGGCAATGAGCAGTTCTTC
TRBJ2-1,.,.,TRBV4-1,CASSPMGGPLYNEQFF,TGCGCCAGCAGCCCTATGGGGGGGCCACTCTACAATGAGCAGTTCTTC
TRBJ2-1,TRBD2,once,TRBV10-3,CAIMGTSGKTYNEQFF,TGTGCCATCATGGGGACTAGCGGGAAGACCTACAATGAGCAGTTCTTC
TRBJ1-5,.,.,TRBV6-4,CASSATESSNQPQHF,TGTGCCAGCAGTGCTACAGAGTCTAGCAATCAGCCCCAGCATTTT
TRBJ1-2,.,.,TRBV29-1,CSVEPRQARHYGYTF,TGCAGCGTTGAACCGCGACAGGCAAGACACTATGGCTACACCTTC
TRBJ2-7,TRBD2,.,TRBV28,CASRMGLADSYEQYF,TGTGCCAGCAGGATGGGACTAGCGGACTCCTACGAGCAGTACTTC
TRBJ1-6,.,.,TRBV13,CASSLGQYSPLHF,TGTGCCAGCAGCTTAGGACAGTATTCACCCCTCCACTTT
TRBJ1-1,.,few,TRBV30,CAWSVLGTEAFF,TGTGCCTGGAGTGTACTAGGCACTGAAGCTTTCTTT
TRBJ1-4,.,.,TRBV30,CAWSRDSTKLFF,TGTGCCTGGAGTCGCGACTCGACGAAACTGTTTTTT
TRBJ2-7,TRBD1,.,TRBV5-1,CASSFVTGGTTSYEQYF,TGCGCCAGCAGCTTCGTGACAGGGGGCACAACCTCCTACGAGCAGTACTTC
TRBJ1-2,.,.,TRBV5-1,CASSFRTVAPSSDGYTF,TGCGCCAGCAGCTTCCGGACGGTGGCCCCCTCGAGCGATGGCTACACCTTC
TRBJ1-1,TRBD1,.,TRBV6-5,CASRTGATEAFF,TGTGCCAGCAGGACAGGGGCAACTGAAGCTTTCTTT
TRBJ2-7,TRBD1,few,TRBV19,CASSTTGAYEQYF,TGTGCCAGTAGCACAACAGGGGCCTACGAGCAGTACTTC
TRBJ2-7,TRBD2,.,TRBV2,CASSGPGLAYSYEQYF,TGTGCCAGCAGTGGACCCGGACTAGCGTATTCCTACGAGCAGTACTTC
TRBJ2-1,.,.,TRBV7-6,CASSFAGTPGFDEQFF,TGTGCCAGCAGCTTTGCCGGGACCCCGGGGTTCGATGAGCAGTTCTTC
TRBJ1-2,TRBD1,.,TRBV9,CASSVGQGRGYTF,TGTGCCAGCAGCGTAGGACAGGGTAGAGGCTACACCTTC
TRBJ2-1,.,.,TRBV6-6,CATGGPDEQFF,TGTGCCACCGGGGGGCCCGATGAGCAGTTCTTC
TRBJ2-7,TRBD1,.,TRBV5-6,CASSIGQDSYEQYF,TGTGCCAGCAGCATTGGACAGGACTCCTACGAGCAGTACTTC
TRBJ2-1,TRBD1,once,TRBV4-1,CASSQTGAVDEQFF,TGCGCCAGCAGCCAGACAGGGGCGGTCGATGAGCAGTTCTTC
TRBJ2-5,TRBD1,once,TRBV6-1,CASSEEDRVETQYF,TGTGCCAGCAGTGAAGAGGACAGGGTTGAGACCCAGTACTTC
TRBJ2-7,.,.,TRBV27,CASSLLGDNYEQYF,TGTGCCAGCAGTTTATTAGGGGATAACTACGAGCAGTACTTC
TRBJ2-7,.,.,TRBV5-4,CASSSRSSQYEQYF,TGTGCCAGCAGCTCCAGGTCGAGCCAATACGAGCAGTACTTC
TRBJ1-4,.,.,TRBV27,CASSLVLNEKLFF,TGTGCCAGCAGTTTGGTCCTTAATGAAAAACTGTTTTTT
TRBJ2-1,TRBD2,.,TRBV27,CASSDLSGGSFNEQFF,TGTGCCAGCAGCGATCTGAGCGGGGGGAGTTTTAATGAGCAGTTCTTC
TRBJ1-4,.,.,TRBV27,CASSFYTGQTNEKLFF,TGTGCCAGCAGTTTTTACACAGGGCAAACTAATGAAAAACTGTTTTTT
TRBJ2-1,TRBD2,.,TRBV27,CASSPLAGINNEQFF,TGTGCCAGCAGTCCTCTAGCGGGAATTAACAATGAGCAGTTCTTC
TRBJ2-1,TRBD2,.,TRBV9,CASSAAETSGAPNEQFF,TGTGCCAGCAGCGCCGCAGAGACTAGCGGAGCCCCCAATGAGCAGTTCTTC
TRBJ2-5,.,.,TRBV9,CASSVWGAQETQYF,TGTGCCAGCAGCGTATGGGGGGCCCAAGAGACCCAGTACTTC
TRBJ2-4,TRBD2,.,TRBV19,CASSIDPTSGGNIQYF,TGTGCCAGTAGTATAGACCCCACTAGCGGGGGAAACATTCAGTACTTC
TRBJ2-3,TRBD2,.,TRBV10-2,CASAGTSDTDTQYF,TGCGCCAGTGCCGGGACTAGCGATACAGATACGCAGTATTTT
TRBJ2-7,.,.,TRBV5-4,CASSSGWGSYEQYF,TGTGCCAGCAGCTCAGGGTGGGGCTCCTACGAGCAGTACTTC
TRBJ2-7,TRBD1,.,TRBV7-8,CASSLVLEDRGPEQYF,TGTGCCAGCAGCTTAGTCCTCGAGGACAGGGGGCCCGAGCAGTACTTC
TRBJ2-3,.,once,TRBV11-2,CASSLGSTDTQYF,TGTGCCAGCAGCTTAGGCAGCACAGATACGCAGTATTTT
TRBJ2-7,.,.,TRBV4-2,CASSQGGWQGLVEQYF,TGTGCCAGCAGCCAAGGCGGGTGGCAGGGTCTTGTCGAGCAGTACTTC
TRBJ2-5,.,.,TRBV11-3,CASSSRGDAKETQYF,TGTGCCAGCAGCTCCCGCGGGGACGCTAAAGAGACCCAGTACTTC
TRBJ1-1,.,.,TRBV2,CASSEGHVNTEAFF,TGTGCCAGCAGTGAAGGACATGTGAACACTGAAGCTTTCTTT
TRBJ2-2,.,.,TRBV6-5,CASSYSGGRELFF,TGTGCCAGCAGTTACTCGGGGGGGCGGGAACTGTTTTTT
TRBJ2-7,TRBD1,once,TRBV6-5,CASSFPGQGTYEQYF,TGTGCCAGCAGTTTCCCGGGACAGGGGACCTACGAGCAGTACTTC
TRBJ1-1,.,.,TRBV7-9,CASRRGTAEAFF,TGTGCCAGCAGACGAGGAACGGCCGAAGCTTTCTTT
TRBJ2-1,.,.,TRBV4-3,CASSQEQLSYNEQFF,TGCGCCAGCAGCCAAGAACAGCTTAGCTACAATGAGCAGTTCTTC
TRBJ1-3,TRBD1,.,TRBV5-8,CASSFSRDSYSGNTIYF,TGTGCCAGCAGCTTTTCCCGGGACAGCTACTCTGGAAACACCATATATTTT
TRBJ1-2,TRBD1,.,TRBV5-1,CASSGPGQGGGYTF,TGCGCCAGCAGCGGACCGGGACAGGGTGGTGGCTACACCTTC
TRBJ2-1,.,.,TRBV9,CASSVARGEQFF,TGTGCCAGCAGCGTAGCTAGGGGAGAGCAGTTCTTC
TRBJ1-2,.,.,TRBV6-5,CASSPEANYGYTF,TGTGCCAGCTCCCCGGAGGCAAACTATGGCTACACCTTC
TRBJ2-3,.,.,TRBV9,CASSVASALWQGETDTQYF,TGTGCCAGCAGCGTAGCTTCCGCCCTATGGCAGGGAGAGACAGATACGCAGTATTTT
TRBJ1-2,.,.,TRBV7-9,CASSLEGREPGYGYTF,TGTGCCAGCAGCTTAGAGGGCAGGGAACCTGGGTATGGCTACACCTTC
TRBJ2-1,.,.,TRBV6-5,CASHKGDLEQFF,TGTGCCAGCCACAAAGGGGACCTGGAGCAGTTCTTC
TRBJ1-1,.,.,TRBV7-9,CASSLEQVHFTEAFF,TGTGCCAGCAGCCTAGAGCAGGTTCACTTCACTGAAGCTTTCTTT
TRBJ2-1,.,.,TRBV27,CASRGGGTPNEQFF,TGTGCCAGCAGGGGGGGAGGAACCCCAAATGAGCAGTTCTTC
TRBJ2-1,.,.,TRBV4-3,CASSQDGMRDEQFF,TGCGCCAGCAGCCAAGATGGAATGAGGGATGAGCAGTTCTTC